This T cell receptor beta chain is drawn from a study of cytotoxic CD8 clonotypes in ibrutinib-treated CLL. Study information: In all, around 10 patients were relapsed/refractory, some 14 were treatment-naive and 17 to 18 were IGHV unmutated. The authors obtained response samples at a median of roughly twelve months of treatment, range 6 to 36.

Genomic DNA (around 2 micrograms) was obtained from cryopreserved PBMCs for construction of TCR beta libraries. CDR1 and CDR2 from the germline V gene are SGHTS and YDEGEE. V was pared by 4 bases and J by 0 bases, with 14 bases between. There are 15 residues in the CDR3. The table came from immunoSEQ multiplex PCR; TCRdb's copy has only in-frame clones and leaves some out. Found here are 140,000 to 150,000 clones, 76% of them singletons; the top ten hold about 4.7%. The specimen comprised PBMCs, sampled after 24 months of ibrutinib treatment. The chain combines TRBV5-8 with TRBJ2-7, with D maybe TRBD2 (6 bases). This sequence originates from a human donor with chronic lymphocytic leukemia. Here the CDR3 reads CASSEWGVSSYEQYF. The CDR3 nucleotides read TGTGCCAGCAGCGAATGGGGGGTCAGCTCCTACGAGCAGTACTTC.